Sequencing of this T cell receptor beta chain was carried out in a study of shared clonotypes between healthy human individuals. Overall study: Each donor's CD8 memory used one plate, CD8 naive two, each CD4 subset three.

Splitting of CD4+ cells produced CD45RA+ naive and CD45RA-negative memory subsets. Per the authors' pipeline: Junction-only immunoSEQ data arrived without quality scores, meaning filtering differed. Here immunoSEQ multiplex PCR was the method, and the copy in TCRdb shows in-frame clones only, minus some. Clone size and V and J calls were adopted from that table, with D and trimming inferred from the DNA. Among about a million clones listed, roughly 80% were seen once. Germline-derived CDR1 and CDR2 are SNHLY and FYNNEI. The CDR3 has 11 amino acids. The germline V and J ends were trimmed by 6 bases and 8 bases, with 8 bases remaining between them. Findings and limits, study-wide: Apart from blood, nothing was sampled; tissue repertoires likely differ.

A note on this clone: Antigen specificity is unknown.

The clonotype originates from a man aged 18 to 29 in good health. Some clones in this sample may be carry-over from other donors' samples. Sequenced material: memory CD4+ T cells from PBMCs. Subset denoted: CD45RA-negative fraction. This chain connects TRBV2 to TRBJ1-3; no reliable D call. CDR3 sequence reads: CASRAYDTIYF. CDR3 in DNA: TGTGCCAGCAGGGCATATGACACCATATATTTT.